This T cell receptor (beta chain) emerged from a study of regulatory T cells. The primer mix had 52 TRBV and 13 TRBJ primers. Assay: immunoSEQ multiplex PCR; the TCRdb copy retains only in-frame clones and omits some. The top ten clones hold 3% to 4.5% of a sample with about 20,000 clones, under 95% of them seen once. Comment on this clone: This same CDR3 is encoded by further DNA sequences in the sample.

Per germline, CDR1 LNHDA and CDR2 SQIVND (reference sequence). This CDR3 is 15 amino acids long. Trimming stripped 3 bases from V and 1 base from J, with 10 bases between. The TCR originated in a child younger than 10 with CD3G deficiency. The source material was CD8+ T cells sorted from blood. The chain has TRBV19 and TRBJ2-4; D remains ambiguous. CDR3 bases: TGTGCCAGTAGTATCTCCCTCGCGGCCAAAAACATTCAGTACTTC. Its protein is CASSISLAAKNIQYF.